This TCR beta chain was profiled in a study of CD8+ T cells in alopecia areata. Broader study findings: Lesional tissue from the scalp (especially in alopecia totalis/universalis) showed higher clonality than normal scalp.

For this clone: Antigen: not known.

Extracted RNA was reverse transcribed, and the resulting cDNA served as sequencing template. The assay was immunoSEQ multiplex PCR, and TCRdb's table has in-frame clones only and misses some. Of some 240,000 clones listed, approximately 57% are singletons. The CDR3 contains 14 residues. Between the trimmed V and J ends, which lost 6 bases and 3 bases, there was a span of 15 bases. The germline V gene encodes CDR1 MNHEY and CDR2 SMNVEV (reference sequence). Sample treatment: oral pan-JAK inhibitor, 5-10 mg twice daily. Lesional scalp punch biopsies and peripheral blood came from alopecia areata patients.

This chain connects TRBV27 to TRBJ2-7, with D perhaps matching TRBD1 (5 bases). Sequences were derived from CD4+ T cells sorted from blood, sampled at week 4, from a patient treated with tofacitinib. The clonotype was recovered from a human donor with alopecia areata. Written as DNA, the CDR3 is TGTGCCAGCAGCATCAGGGTGAAAGGCTACGAGCAGTACTTC. The encoded protein is CASSIRVKGYEQYF.